These 5 T cell receptor beta chains share one sample of origin, sequenced in a study of T cells in localized non-small cell lung cancer. Measured with immunoSEQ multiplex PCR; TCRdb has only the in-frame clones, and not every one. This table has 130,000 or so clones, 89% appearing once. The sequencing used peripheral blood, collected before any cancer treatment. These receptors all come from a female donor of 60 years or more with stage I lung adenocarcinoma.

The chain carries TRBV18 and TRBJ2-5; no reliable D call. V was cut by 3 bases and J by 5 bases, with 13 bases left in between. This CDR3 contains 14 residues. Germline CDR1 is KGHSH and CDR2 is LQKENI. The CDR3 coding sequence is TGTGCCAGCTCACCCGGATTTGGGTTGGAGACCCAGTACTTC. It yields the protein CASSPGFGLETQYF.

V gene TRBV6-1 combines with J gene TRBJ2-7, with D possibly being TRBD1 (6 bases). V shed 6 bases and J shed 6 bases, with 18 bases lying between them. Germline V CDR1 and CDR2: MNHNS, SASEGT. This CDR3 comprises 14 residues. DNA for the CDR3: TGTGCCAGCAGCGCAAGGGGGTTAGGTACCGAGCAGTACTTC. Protein sequence: CASSARGLGTEQYF.

This clone appeared a few times. The CDR3: CATSRVVEGSDEQFF. Written as DNA, the CDR3 is TGTGCCACCAGCAGAGTGGTGGAGGGATCGGATGAGCAGTTCTTC. V and J are TRBV15 and TRBJ2-1; tentatively, D is TRBD2 (6 bases). The CDR3 loop spans 15 amino acids. V was cut by 1 base and J by 8 bases, with 15 bases left in between. The germline CDR1 and CDR2 sequences are LNHNV and YYDKDF (reference sequence).

The V and J genes are TRBV21-1 and TRBJ1-4. TRBV21-1 is flagged as a pseudogene. This CDR3 has 16 residues. The CDR3 coding sequence is TGTGCCAGCAACACTTTGGGGGGCGGGTCTAATGAAAAACTGTTTTTT. The encoded protein is CASNTLGGGSNEKLFF.

V and J are TRBV27 and TRBJ2-7; D is unclear. The CDR3 is made up of 15 amino acids. The germline V gene has CDR1 MNHEY and CDR2 SMNVEV (reference sequence). V was pared by 5 bases and J by 6 bases, with 20 bases between. DNA of the CDR3: TGTGCCAGCAGTCCCAACCCCCAGGCAGGTGGCGAGCAGTACTTC. Its protein product is CASSPNPQAGGEQYF.